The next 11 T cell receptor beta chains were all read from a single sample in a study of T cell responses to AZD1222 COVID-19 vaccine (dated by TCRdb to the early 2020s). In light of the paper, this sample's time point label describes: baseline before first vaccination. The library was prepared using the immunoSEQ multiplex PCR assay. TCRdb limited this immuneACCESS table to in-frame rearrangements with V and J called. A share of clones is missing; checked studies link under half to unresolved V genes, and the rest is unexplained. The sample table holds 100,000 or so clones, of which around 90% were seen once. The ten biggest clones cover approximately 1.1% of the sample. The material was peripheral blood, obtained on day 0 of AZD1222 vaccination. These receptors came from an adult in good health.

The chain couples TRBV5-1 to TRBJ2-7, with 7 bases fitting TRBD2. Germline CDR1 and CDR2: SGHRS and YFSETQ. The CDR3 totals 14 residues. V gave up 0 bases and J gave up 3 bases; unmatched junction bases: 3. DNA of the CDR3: TGCGCCAGCAGCTTGGAAGGGACTAACTACGAGCAGTACTTC. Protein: CASSLEGTNYEQYF.

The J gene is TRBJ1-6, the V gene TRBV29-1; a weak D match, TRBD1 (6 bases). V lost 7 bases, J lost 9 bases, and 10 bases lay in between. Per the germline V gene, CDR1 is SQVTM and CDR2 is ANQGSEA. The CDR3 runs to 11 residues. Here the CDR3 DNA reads TGCAGCGCCACAGGGAGTTCACCCCTCCACTTT. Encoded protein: CSATGSSPLHF.

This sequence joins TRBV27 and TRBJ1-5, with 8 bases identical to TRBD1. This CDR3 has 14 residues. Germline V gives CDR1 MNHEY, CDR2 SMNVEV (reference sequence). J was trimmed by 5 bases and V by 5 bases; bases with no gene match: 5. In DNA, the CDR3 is TGTGCCAGCAGTGCCGACAGGGGTCATCAGCCCCAGCATTTT. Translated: CASSADRGHQPQHF.

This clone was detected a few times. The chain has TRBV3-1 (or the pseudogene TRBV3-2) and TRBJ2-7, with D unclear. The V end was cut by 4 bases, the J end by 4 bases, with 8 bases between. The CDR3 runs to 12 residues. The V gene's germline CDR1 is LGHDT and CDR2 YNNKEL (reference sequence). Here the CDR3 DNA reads TGTGCCAGCAGCCCCTACAGTTACGAGCAGTACTTC. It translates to CASSPYSYEQYF.

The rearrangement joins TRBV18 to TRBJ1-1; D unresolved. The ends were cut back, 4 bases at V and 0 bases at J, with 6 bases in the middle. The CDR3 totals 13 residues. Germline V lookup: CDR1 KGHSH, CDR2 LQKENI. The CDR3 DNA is TGTGCCAGCTCACGCGGAATGAACACTGAAGCTTTCTTT. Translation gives CASSRGMNTEAFF.

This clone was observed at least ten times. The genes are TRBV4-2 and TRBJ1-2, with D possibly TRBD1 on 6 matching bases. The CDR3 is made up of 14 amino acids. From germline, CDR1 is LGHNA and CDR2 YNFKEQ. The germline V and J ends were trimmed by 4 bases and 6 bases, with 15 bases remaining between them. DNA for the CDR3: TGTGCCAGCAGCCCAGTGGGGGGGCGCGATGGCTACACCTTC. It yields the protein CASSPVGGRDGYTF.

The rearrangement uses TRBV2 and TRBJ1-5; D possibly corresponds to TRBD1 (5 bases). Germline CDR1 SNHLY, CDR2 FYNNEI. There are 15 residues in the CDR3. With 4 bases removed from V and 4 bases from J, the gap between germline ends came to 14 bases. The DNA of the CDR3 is TGTGCCAGCAGTGCATACACCAGGGTTAATCAGCCCCAGCATTTT. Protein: CASSAYTRVNQPQHF.

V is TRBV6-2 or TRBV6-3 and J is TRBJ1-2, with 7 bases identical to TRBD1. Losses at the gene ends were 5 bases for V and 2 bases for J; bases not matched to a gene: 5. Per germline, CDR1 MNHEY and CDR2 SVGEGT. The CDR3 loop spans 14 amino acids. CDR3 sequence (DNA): TGTGCCAGCAGTGGACCGGACAGGAACTATGGCTACACCTTC. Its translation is CASSGPDRNYGYTF.

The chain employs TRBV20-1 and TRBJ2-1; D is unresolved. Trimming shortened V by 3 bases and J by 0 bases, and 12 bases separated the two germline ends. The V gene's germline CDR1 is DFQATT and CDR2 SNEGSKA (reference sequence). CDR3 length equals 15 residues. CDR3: CSASTMPSSYNEQFF. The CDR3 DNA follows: TGCAGTGCTAGTACTATGCCTAGCTCCTACAATGAGCAGTTCTTC.

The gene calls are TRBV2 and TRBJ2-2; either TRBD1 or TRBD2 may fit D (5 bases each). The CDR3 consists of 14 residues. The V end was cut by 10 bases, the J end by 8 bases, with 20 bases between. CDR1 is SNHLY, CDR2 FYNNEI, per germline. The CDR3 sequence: CATRQGTSYGELFF. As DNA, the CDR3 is TGTGCCACTCGCCAAGGGACCTCTTATGGGGAGCTGTTTTTT.

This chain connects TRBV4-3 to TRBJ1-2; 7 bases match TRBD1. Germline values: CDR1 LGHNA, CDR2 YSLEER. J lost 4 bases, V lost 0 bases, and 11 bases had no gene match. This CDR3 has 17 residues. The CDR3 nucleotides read TGCGCCAGCAGCCAAGATCCAACAGGGGAGGGTGGCTATGGCTACACCTTC. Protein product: CASSQDPTGEGGYGYTF.